Below are 28 T cell receptor beta chains sequenced from a single sample in a study of T cell changes during pregnancy in multiple sclerosis. Sequenced by immunoSEQ multiplex PCR; TCRdb stores in-frame clones only, minus some. This sample has 52,000 or so clones; over 80% occur once, and the top ten carry roughly 0.54%. The sample was CD4+ T cells from peripheral blood mononuclear cells, taken in the first trimester of pregnancy. The receptors here all came from a female donor with multiple sclerosis, enrolled in a pregnancy study.

The CDR3 spells CASSTAGAFADTQYF. CDR3 in DNA: TGTGCCAGCAGTACAGCGGGAGCGTTCGCAGATACGCAGTATTTT. The chain joins TRBV6-5 to TRBJ2-3; 8 nucleotides align to TRBD2. V shed 5 bases and J 4 bases; nucleotides not matched to a gene: 8. The CDR3 runs to 15 residues. Per germline, CDR1 MNHEY and CDR2 SVGAGI.

V gene TRBV15 combines with J gene TRBJ2-2; 9 bases are shared with TRBD1. The CDR3 totals 17 residues. Germline V gives CDR1 LNHNV, CDR2 YYDKDF (reference sequence). The V and J ends lost 1 base and 6 bases, in that order; junction bases with no gene match: 9. The CDR3 nucleotides are TGTGCCACCAGCAGAGGTGGACAGGGGTCTGGTCCCGGGGAGCTGTTTTTT. Translation: CATSRGGQGSGPGELFF.

This chain links TRBV7-9 with TRBJ2-1; 11 bases are a match to TRBD2. The germline CDR1 and CDR2 sequences are SEHNR and FQNEAQ (reference sequence). The CDR3 loop spans 17 amino acids. V lost 1 base, J lost 4 bases, and 6 bases stayed unmatched. The CDR3 loop reads CASSLGSGRVEYNEQFF. The CDR3, as DNA: TGTGCCAGCAGCTTAGGTAGCGGGAGGGTGGAATACAATGAGCAGTTCTTC.

The chain combines TRBV11-3 with TRBJ2-3, with D unresolved. Per the germline V gene, CDR1 is SGHNT and CDR2 is YENEEA. Trimming stripped 1 base from V and 2 bases from J, with 4 bases between. The CDR3 runs to 13 residues. The CDR3, as DNA: TGTGCCAGCAGCTTAGTGGCCACAGATACGCAGTATTTT. Protein product: CASSLVATDTQYF.

The chain joins TRBV6-5 to TRBJ2-1; 11 bases are a match to TRBD2. The CDR3 is made up of 14 amino acids. Losses at the gene ends were 10 bases for V and 6 bases for J; bases not matched to a gene: 8. Germline values: CDR1 MNHEY, CDR2 SVGAGI. The DNA for the CDR3 is TGTGCCACCCTACTAGCGGGAGAGCGCAATGAGCAGTTCTTC. Residues: CATLLAGERNEQFF.

The rearrangement joins TRBV28 to TRBJ2-1; 10 nucleotides agree with TRBD1. Germline V lookup: CDR1 MDHEN, CDR2 SYDVKM. This CDR3 is built from 15 residues. Losses at the gene ends were 5 bases for V and 7 bases for J; bases not matched to a gene: 8. CDR3 residues: CASSPDRGRRNEQFF. As DNA, the CDR3 is TGTGCCAGCAGTCCCGACAGGGGGCGTCGTAATGAGCAGTTCTTC. The entire variable domain, with the rest obtained from reference TRBV28 and TRBJ2-1, is as follows: DVKVTQSSRYLVKRTGEKVFLECVQDMDHENMFWYRQDPGLGLRLIYFSYDVKMKEKGDIPEGYSVSREKKERFSLILESASTNQTSMYLCASSPDRGRRNEQFFGPGTRLTVL.

The chain is built from TRBV7-8 and TRBJ2-4; D might be TRBD2 (7 bases). Trimming stripped 2 bases from V and 6 bases from J, with 17 bases between. The germline V gene encodes CDR1 SGHVS and CDR2 FQNEAQ. The CDR3 loop spans 16 amino acids. CDR3 nucleotide sequence: TGTGCCAGCAGCTTAACCGGCGGGGGCCTGGGAAACATTCAGTACTTC. Translation: CASSLTGGGLGNIQYF.

The rearrangement links TRBV6-6 to TRBJ2-2; a possible D gene is TRBD2 (5 bases). Trimming shortened V by 2 bases and J by 7 bases, and 14 bases separated the two germline ends. The germline V gene has CDR1 MNHNY and CDR2 SVGAGI (reference sequence). The CDR3 runs to 15 residues. The CDR3 DNA reads as TGTGCCAGCAGTTACCCCCGCCTCGAGGGCGGGGAGCTGTTTTTT. Translating gives CASSYPRLEGGELFF.

The V and J genes are TRBV5-1 and TRBJ2-1; 9 bases line up with TRBD2. Germline V gene lookup returns CDR1 SGHRS and CDR2 YFSETQ. This CDR3 has 17 amino acids. The ends lost 0 bases at V and 8 bases at J; junction bases unmatched: 12. CDR3 DNA: TGCGCCAGCAGCTTGGCCGTAAGCGGGGGGAGTGGCGATGAGCAGTTCTTC. This gives the protein CASSLAVSGGSGDEQFF.

The chain recombines TRBV6-6 with TRBJ2-7, with TRBD1 identical over 9 bases. This CDR3 region has 14 residues. The germline gives CDR1 MNHNY, CDR2 SVGAGI (reference sequence). V trimming: 5 bases; J trimming: 4 bases; junction bases outside the gene matches: 6. CDR3 nucleotide sequence: TGTGCCAGCAGTAGCCCGGGACAGGGTTACGAGCAGTACTTC. This sequence encodes CASSSPGQGYEQYF.

J is TRBJ2-2 and V is TRBV7-2; 8 bases agree with TRBD2. This CDR3 is 14 amino acids long. Trimming cost V 5 bases and J 8 bases; bases outside gene matches: 7. Germline V gives CDR1 SGHTA, CDR2 FQGNSA. The CDR3 bases are TGTGCCAGCAGCCACCCCGGGGGGGGAGGGGAGCTGTTTTTT. Residues: CASSHPGGGGELFF.

The gene calls are TRBV19 and TRBJ1-2; D is unclear. The V and J ends lost 4 bases and 3 bases respectively, with 9 bases between them. Per germline, CDR1 LNHDA and CDR2 SQIVND (reference sequence). The CDR3 is 13 residues long. The CDR3, as DNA: TGTGCCAGTAGTAGGCGGGCGGACTATGGCTACACCTTC. This encodes CASSRRADYGYTF.

In nucleotides, the CDR3 is TGTGCCAGCAGCTTAGACCTAGACAATGAGCAGTTCTTC. Translated: CASSLDLDNEQFF. The chain links TRBV7-3 to TRBJ2-1; D is ambiguous. Germline V lookup: CDR1 SGHTA, CDR2 FQGTGA. The CDR3 runs 13 residues. The germline V and J ends were trimmed by 2 bases and 5 bases, with 7 bases remaining between them.

The chain carries TRBV2 and TRBJ2-3; D might be TRBD2 (6 bases). This CDR3 has 14 amino acids. Per germline, CDR1 SNHLY and CDR2 FYNNEI. V was shortened by 5 bases and J by 1 base, with 10 bases between the two germline ends. In DNA form, the CDR3 reads TGTGCCAGCAGTTATGCGGGGCGCACAGATACGCAGTATTTT. Its translation: CASSYAGRTDTQYF.

The chain links TRBV28 to TRBJ2-7, with 11 bases aligning to TRBD1. The junction had 3 bases not matched to a gene; V was cut back by 3 bases and J by 2 bases. CDR1 is MDHEN and CDR2 is SYDVKM in the germline V gene. The CDR3 sequence is 15 residues long. As DNA, the CDR3 is TGTGCCAGCAGTTTGGGGGGACAGGGGGCCTACGAGCAGTACTTC. Its protein is CASSLGGQGAYEQYF.

V and J are TRBV5-6 and TRBJ2-5; maybe TRBD1 (5 bases). Per germline, CDR1 SGHDT and CDR2 YYEEEE. V was clipped by 2 bases and J by 7 bases, with 12 bases between them. The CDR3 has 13 amino acids. This CDR3 is CASSFRQPGTQYF. CDR3 coding DNA: TGTGCCAGCAGCTTTCGACAGCCAGGGACCCAGTACTTC.

J is TRBJ2-7 and V is TRBV5-4; 8 bases are a match to TRBD1. The junction had 1 base not matched to a gene; V was cut back by 2 bases and J by 0 bases. The CDR3 has 14 residues. Germline CDR1 reads SGHNT; CDR2 reads YYREEE (reference sequence). DNA of the CDR3: TGTGCCAGCAGCTTCGACAGGGGCTCCTACGAGCAGTACTTC. Its translation: CASSFDRGSYEQYF.

The V gene is TRBV28, the J gene TRBJ1-1; D unclear. Trimming stripped 6 bases from V and 3 bases from J, with 17 bases between. The CDR3 is made up of 15 amino acids. Looked up from germline, CDR1 is MDHEN and CDR2 is SYDVKM. CDR3 bases: TGTGCCAGCAGGTGGTATGTGGCAGCGGACACTGAAGCTTTCTTT. Translated, it gives CASRWYVAADTEAFF. Filled out from reference TRBV28 and TRBJ1-1, the complete variable domain reads DVKVTQSSRYLVKRTGEKVFLECVQDMDHENMFWYRQDPGLGLRLIYFSYDVKMKEKGDIPEGYSVSREKKERFSLILESASTNQTSMYLCASRWYVAADTEAFFGQGTRLTVV.

The gene calls are TRBV4-1 and TRBJ1-1; D is possibly TRBD1 (5 bases). Per the germline V gene, CDR1 is MGHRA and CDR2 is YSYEKL. The CDR3 runs to 15 residues. V was pared by 1 base and J by 3 bases, with 12 bases between. The CDR3 DNA follows: TGCGCCAGCAGCCAAGTAGGGGTGACGGACACTGAAGCTTTCTTT. Residues: CASSQVGVTDTEAFF.

The chain recombines TRBV5-8 with TRBJ2-1; the D gene is possibly TRBD2 (6 bases). Germline CDR1 SGHTS, CDR2 YDEGEE. The V and J ends lost 1 base and 3 bases respectively, with 11 bases between them. This CDR3 spans 15 amino acids. The CDR3 loop is CASSLKGRFYNEQFF. The CDR3 nucleotides are TGTGCCAGCAGCTTGAAGGGGAGGTTCTACAATGAGCAGTTCTTC.

This clone was found a few times. CDR3: CASSQDLEGRAFF. The CDR3 DNA follows: TGTGCCAGCAGCCAAGATCTTGAGGGGAGGGCTTTCTTT. The gene calls are TRBV14 and TRBJ1-1, with a tentative D call TRBD1 (5 bases). The ends were cut back, 0 bases at V and 11 bases at J, with 13 bases in the middle. The CDR3 loop spans 13 amino acids. Germline CDR1 reads SGHDN; CDR2 reads FVKESK.

The chain couples TRBV9 to TRBJ2-1; D is possibly TRBD2 (5 bases). CDR1 SGDLS and CDR2 YYNGEE come from the germline V gene. This CDR3 spans 16 amino acids. Between the trimmed V and J ends, which lost 0 bases and 7 bases, there was a span of 17 bases. The CDR3 spells CASSVGSADSRNEQFF. CDR3 DNA sequence: TGTGCCAGCAGCGTAGGGTCAGCGGACTCTCGGAATGAGCAGTTCTTC.

The genes are TRBV28 and TRBJ1-1, with D possibly matching TRBD1 (5 bases). V was cut by 2 bases and J by 3 bases, with 10 bases left in between. CDR1 MDHEN and CDR2 SYDVKM come from the germline V gene. The length of the CDR3 is 14 residues. The CDR3 sequence: CASSLARVDTEAFF. CDR3 nucleotides: TGTGCCAGCAGTTTAGCCAGGGTGGACACTGAAGCTTTCTTT.

The chain couples TRBV5-6 to TRBJ1-1, with a possible D match to TRBD1 (5 bases). V shed 0 bases and J shed 2 bases, with 11 bases lying between them. This CDR3 comprises 15 residues. Germline loops: CDR1 SGHDT, CDR2 YYEEEE. The CDR3 region is CASSLAGEGNTEAFF. CDR3 sequence (DNA): TGTGCCAGCAGCTTGGCGGGGGAGGGCAACACTGAAGCTTTCTTT.

J is TRBJ1-2 and V is TRBV6-1, with D maybe TRBD1 (5 bases). Trimming cost V 6 bases and J 4 bases, with 15 bases left between them. In germline, CDR1 is MNHNS, CDR2 SASEGT. This CDR3 contains 14 residues. The CDR3 reads CASRMDGGVYGYTF. The CDR3 region has the DNA TGTGCCAGCAGGATGGACGGAGGGGTCTATGGCTACACCTTC.

The chain employs TRBV29-1 and TRBJ2-3; maybe TRBD1 (6 bases). The V gene lost 4 bases and the J gene lost 3 bases, with 14 bases spanning the gap. Germline CDR1 is SQVTM and CDR2 is ANQGSEA. This CDR3 is 14 amino acids long. CDR3 in amino acids: CSVGMAGATDTQYF. DNA for the CDR3: TGCAGCGTTGGAATGGCAGGGGCAACAGATACGCAGTATTTT.

The chain employs TRBV28 and TRBJ2-5; no clear D gene. The CDR3 contains 13 residues. The germline gives CDR1 MDHEN, CDR2 SYDVKM. Trimming removed 2 bases at V and 4 bases at J, with 8 bases between. The CDR3 region has the DNA TGTGCCAGCAGTTTAGCCGGTTCAGAGACCCAGTACTTC. Residues: CASSLAGSETQYF. The full variable domain, rest sourced from reference TRBV28 and TRBJ2-5, is DVKVTQSSRYLVKRTGEKVFLECVQDMDHENMFWYRQDPGLGLRLIYFSYDVKMKEKGDIPEGYSVSREKKERFSLILESASTNQTSMYLCASSLAGSETQYFGPGTRLLVL.

This clone was observed once. The chain combines TRBV7-2 with TRBJ2-2; maybe TRBD2 (5 bases). CDR1 SGHTA and CDR2 FQGNSA come from the germline V gene. The CDR3 is 13 amino acids. Between the trimmed V and J ends, which lost 5 bases and 6 bases, there was a span of 10 bases. The CDR3 protein is CASSPPGAGELFF. The DNA for the CDR3 is TGTGCCAGCAGCCCCCCCGGGGCCGGGGAGCTGTTTTTT.